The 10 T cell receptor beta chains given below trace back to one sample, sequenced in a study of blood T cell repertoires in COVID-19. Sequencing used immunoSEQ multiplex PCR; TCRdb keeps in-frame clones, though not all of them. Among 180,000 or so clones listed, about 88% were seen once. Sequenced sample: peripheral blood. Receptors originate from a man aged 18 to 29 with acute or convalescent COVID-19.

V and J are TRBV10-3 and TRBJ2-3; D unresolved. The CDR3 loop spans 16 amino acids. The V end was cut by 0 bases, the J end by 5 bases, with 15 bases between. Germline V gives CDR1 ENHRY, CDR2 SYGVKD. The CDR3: CAISESTRGMIDTQYF. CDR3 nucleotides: TGTGCCATCAGTGAGTCGACTCGTGGTATGATAGATACGCAGTATTTT.

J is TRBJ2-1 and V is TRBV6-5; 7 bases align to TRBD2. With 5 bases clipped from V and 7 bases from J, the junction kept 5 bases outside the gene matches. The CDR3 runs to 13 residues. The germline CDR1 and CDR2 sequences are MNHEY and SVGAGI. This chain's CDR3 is CASSRAGQNEQFF. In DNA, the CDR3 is TGTGCCAGCAGTCGAGCGGGGCAGAATGAGCAGTTCTTC.

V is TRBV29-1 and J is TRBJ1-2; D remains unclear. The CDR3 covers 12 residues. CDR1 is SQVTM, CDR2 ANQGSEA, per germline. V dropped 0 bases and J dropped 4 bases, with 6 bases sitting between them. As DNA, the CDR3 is TGCAGCGTTGAAGATGAGGGCTATGGCTACACCTTC. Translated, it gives CSVEDEGYGYTF.

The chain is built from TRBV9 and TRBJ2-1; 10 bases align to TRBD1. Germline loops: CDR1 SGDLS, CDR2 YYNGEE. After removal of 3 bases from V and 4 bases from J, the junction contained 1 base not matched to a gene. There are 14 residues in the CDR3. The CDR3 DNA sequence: TGTGCCAGCAGCGGACAGGGGGCGTACAATGAGCAGTTCTTC. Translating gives CASSGQGAYNEQFF. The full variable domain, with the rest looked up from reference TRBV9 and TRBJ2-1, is DSGVTQTPKHLITATGQRVTLRCSPRSGDLSVYWYQQSLDQGLQFLIQYYNGEERAKGNILERFSAQQFPDLHSELNLSSLELGDSALYFCASSGQGAYNEQFFGPGTRLTVL.

The chain's CDR3 is CASTQGVNGRAFF. The CDR3 DNA reads TGTGCCAGCACCCAGGGGGTTAACGGCCGGGCTTTCTTT. The chain couples TRBV7-8 to TRBJ1-1; 7 nucleotides line up with TRBD1. In germline, CDR1 is SGHVS, CDR2 FQNEAQ. This CDR3 contains 13 residues. J was trimmed by 11 bases and V by 7 bases; bases with no gene match: 13.

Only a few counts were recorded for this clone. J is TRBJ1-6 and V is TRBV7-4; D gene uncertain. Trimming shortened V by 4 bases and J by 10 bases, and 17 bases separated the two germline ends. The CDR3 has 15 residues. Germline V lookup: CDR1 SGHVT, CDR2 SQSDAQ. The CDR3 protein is CASSYCEGASSPLHF. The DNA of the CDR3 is TGTGCCAGCAGCTATTGCGAGGGAGCTTCATCACCCCTCCACTTT.

CDR3 DNA: TGTGCCAGCAGCGAACAGACAGGGAGCAAAAACATTCAGTACTTC. This gives the protein CASSEQTGSKNIQYF. The gene calls are TRBV9 and TRBJ2-4, with TRBD1 matching over 7 bases. The CDR3 length is 15 residues. The trim removed 3 bases at V and 3 bases at J, leaving 6 bases unmatched. CDR1 is SGDLS, CDR2 YYNGEE, per germline.

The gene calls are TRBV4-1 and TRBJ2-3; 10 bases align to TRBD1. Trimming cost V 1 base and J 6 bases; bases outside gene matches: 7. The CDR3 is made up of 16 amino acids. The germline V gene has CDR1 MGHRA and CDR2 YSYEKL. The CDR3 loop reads CASSQVAGQGPDTQYF. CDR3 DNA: TGCGCCAGCAGCCAAGTCGCGGGACAGGGGCCCGATACGCAGTATTTT.

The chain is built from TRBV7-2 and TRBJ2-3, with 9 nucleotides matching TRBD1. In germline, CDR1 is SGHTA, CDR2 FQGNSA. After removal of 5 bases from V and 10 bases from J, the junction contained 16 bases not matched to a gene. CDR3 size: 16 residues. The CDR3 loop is CASSPHRGRVAGAQYF. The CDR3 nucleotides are TGTGCCAGCAGCCCTCACAGGGGGCGCGTTGCGGGGGCGCAGTATTTT.

The CDR3 reads CASSPPGLTNTEAFF. The CDR3 DNA reads TGTGCCAGCTCACCCCCGGGACTCACGAACACTGAAGCTTTCTTT. J is TRBJ1-1 and V is TRBV18; the D gene is possibly TRBD1 (5 bases). V shed 3 bases and J shed 1 base, with 12 bases lying between them. The length of the CDR3 is 15 residues. Germline V gives CDR1 KGHSH, CDR2 LQKENI.